The clone carrying this TCR beta chain was detected many times. Its antigen is unknown. The read stops 3 residues short of the end of the CDR3; the missing end is completed from the germline J gene. Generated by immunoSEQ multiplex PCR, the TCRdb table keeps only in-frame clones and is missing some. Singletons are absent from the sample, which has about 19,000 clones. The sample is drawn from a study of T cell clonality in common variable immunodeficiency. Overall study findings and caveats: In common variable immunodeficiency, TCR beta chains reportedly carried fewer deletions and N-nucleotide insertions.

CVID meant reduced serum IgG, IgA and/or IgM plus specific antibody deficiency. The CDR3 contains 13 residues. Germline V gene sequence: CDR1 SNHLY, CDR2 FYNNEI. The germline V and J ends were trimmed by 4 bases and 3 bases, with 9 bases remaining between them. The gene calls are TRBV2 and TRBJ1-1; a weak D match, TRBD1 (5 bases). The sequenced material came from peripheral blood mononuclear cells. The clonotype originates from a human donor with common variable immunodeficiency. The CDR3 bases that were read are TGTGCCAGCAGTGCCCTCAGGGACACTGAA. It is translated as CASSALRDTE. In full, the CDR3 is CASSALRDTEAFF.